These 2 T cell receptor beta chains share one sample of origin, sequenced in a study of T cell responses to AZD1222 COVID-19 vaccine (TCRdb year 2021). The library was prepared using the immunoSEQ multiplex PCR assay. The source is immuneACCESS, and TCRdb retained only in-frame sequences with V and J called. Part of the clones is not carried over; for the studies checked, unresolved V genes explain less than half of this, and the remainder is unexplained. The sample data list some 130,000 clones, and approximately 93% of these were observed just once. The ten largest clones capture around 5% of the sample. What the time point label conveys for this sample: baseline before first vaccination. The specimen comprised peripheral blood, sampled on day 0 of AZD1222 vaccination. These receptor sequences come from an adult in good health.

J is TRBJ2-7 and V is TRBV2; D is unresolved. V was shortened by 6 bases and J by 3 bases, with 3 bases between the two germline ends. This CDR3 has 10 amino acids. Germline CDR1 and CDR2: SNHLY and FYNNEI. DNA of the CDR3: TGTGCCAGCAGGAACTACGAGCAGTACTTC. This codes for CASRNYEQYF. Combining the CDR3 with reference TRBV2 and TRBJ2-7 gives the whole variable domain EPEVTQTPSHQVTQMGQEVILRCVPISNHLYFYWYRQILGQKVEFLVSFYNNEISEKSEIFDDQFSVERPDGSNFTLKIRSTKLEDSAMYFCASRNYEQYFGPGTRLTVT.

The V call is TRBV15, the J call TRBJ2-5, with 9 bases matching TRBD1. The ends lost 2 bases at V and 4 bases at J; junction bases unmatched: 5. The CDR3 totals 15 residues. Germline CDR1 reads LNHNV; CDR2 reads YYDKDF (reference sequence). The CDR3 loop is CATSRPGTGRETQYF. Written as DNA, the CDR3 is TGTGCCACCAGCAGACCCGGGACAGGGAGAGAGACCCAGTACTTC.